These 15 T cell receptor beta chains originate from one sample sequenced in a study of shared clonotypes between healthy human individuals. Sequencing was performed with immunoSEQ multiplex PCR; in TCRdb, only in-frame clones are kept and a portion is missing. The sample records around 2,000,000 clones, over 85% being singletons. Sequenced input: naive CD4+ T cells sorted from blood. Subset here: CD45RA+ positively selected. The receptors derive from a man younger than 30 in good health.

V is TRBV7-2 and J is TRBJ1-2; D remains ambiguous. CDR3 length equals 16 residues. Germline V gene data show CDR1 as SGHTA and CDR2 as FQGNSA. Trimming cost V 6 bases and J 2 bases, with 19 bases left between them. CDR3 amino acids: CASSSPSYLGNYGYTF. In DNA form, the CDR3 reads TGTGCCAGCAGTTCCCCCTCATACCTCGGGAACTATGGCTACACCTTC. The full variable domain, in which reference TRBV7-2 and TRBJ1-2 provide the parts outside the CDR3, is GAGVSQSPSNKVTEKGKDVELRCDPISGHTALYWYRQSLGQGLEFLIYFQGNSAPDKSGLPSDRFSAERTGGSVSTLTIQRTQQEDSAVYLCASSSPSYLGNYGYTFGSGTRLTVV.

The chain carries TRBV6-1 and TRBJ2-3; 9 nucleotides agree with TRBD1. The CDR3 is made up of 14 amino acids. Trimming cost V 6 bases and J 2 bases; bases outside gene matches: 3. The germline gives CDR1 MNHNS, CDR2 SASEGT. The CDR3 DNA follows: TGTGCCAGCAGCCGGGACAGGGACACAGATACGCAGTATTTT. Its protein is CASSRDRDTDTQYF.

This chain joins TRBV6-4 and TRBJ2-5; 7 bases are a match to TRBD1. Germline values: CDR1 MRHNA, CDR2 SNTAGT. V lost 5 bases, J lost 4 bases, and 7 bases stayed unmatched. The CDR3 consists of 14 residues. DNA for the CDR3: TGTGCCAGCAGTCCGACAGGGTTCGGAGAGACCCAGTACTTC. As protein: CASSPTGFGETQYF.

The chain links TRBV11-2 to TRBJ1-2; D not resolved. V dropped 1 base and J dropped 2 bases, with 8 bases sitting between them. The CDR3 is 14 amino acids. The germline CDR1 and CDR2 sequences are SGHAT and FQNNGV. Written as DNA, the CDR3 is TGTGCCAGCAGCTTAGGGGCAGCCAACTATGGCTACACCTTC. Protein product: CASSLGAANYGYTF.

The chain links TRBV6-5 to TRBJ2-7; 8 positions agree with TRBD1. The CDR3 contains 14 residues. Germline CDR1 reads MNHEY; CDR2 reads SVGAGI. Unmatched junction bases numbered 5, after V lost 5 bases and J lost 2 bases. The CDR3 is CASSKQGGAYEQYF. The CDR3 nucleotides are TGTGCCAGCAGTAAACAGGGGGGCGCCTACGAGCAGTACTTC.

This rearrangement joins TRBV6-6 to TRBJ2-2; 14 nucleotides line up with TRBD2. J gave up 3 bases and V 5 bases, and 2 bases lay outside the gene matches. The germline gives CDR1 MNHNY, CDR2 SVGAGI (reference sequence). This CDR3 contains 16 residues. This CDR3 is CASSPGLAGDTGELFF. The CDR3 DNA reads as TGTGCCAGCAGTCCGGGACTAGCGGGGGACACCGGGGAGCTGTTTTTT.

The rearrangement links TRBV10-3 to TRBJ1-2; 9 bases fit TRBD1. Germline V CDR1 and CDR2: ENHRY, SYGVKD. The CDR3 has 13 residues. Trimming removed 8 bases from V and 8 bases from J; junction bases left unmatched: 9. The CDR3 bases are TGTGCCATCGACAGGACAGGGGAGGGCGGCTACACCTTC. Its translation is CAIDRTGEGGYTF.

This rearrangement joins TRBV30 to TRBJ1-2; 10 bases align to TRBD1. The length of the CDR3 is 13 residues. The junction had 2 bases not matched to a gene; V was cut back by 0 bases and J by 7 bases. Germline values: CDR1 GTSNPN, CDR2 SVGIG (reference sequence). CDR3 coding DNA: TGTGCCTGGAGTGTAGGGACAGGGGTTGGCTACACCTTC. Translated: CAWSVGTGVGYTF. Variable domain in full (rest from reference TRBV30 and TRBJ1-2): SQTIHQWPATLVQPVGSPLSLECTVEGTSNPNLYWYRQAAGRGLQLLFYSVGIGQISSEVPQNLSASRPQDRQFILSSKKLLLSDSGFYLCAWSVGTGVGYTFGSGTRLTVV.

The chain is built from TRBV15 and TRBJ1-5; TRBD1 matches at 9 bases. Trimming cost V 3 bases and J 6 bases; bases outside gene matches: 6. Germline V gene lookup returns CDR1 LNHNV and CDR2 YYDKDF (reference sequence). This CDR3 has 15 residues. CDR3 nucleotides: TGTGCCACCAGCAGCCACGGGACAGGGATTCAGCCCCAGCATTTT. Its translation: CATSSHGTGIQPQHF.

The sample holds one count of this clone. Here the CDR3 DNA reads TGTGCCAGCAGCGCCGTCGGTGGGACAGATACGCAGTATTTT. It is translated as CASSAVGGTDTQYF. This chain joins TRBV9 and TRBJ2-3; D remains ambiguous. The ends were cut back, 3 bases at V and 3 bases at J, with 11 bases in the middle. CDR3 size: 14 residues. From germline, CDR1 is SGDLS and CDR2 YYNGEE. The full variable domain, its missing parts supplied by reference TRBV9 and TRBJ2-3, is DSGVTQTPKHLITATGQRVTLRCSPRSGDLSVYWYQQSLDQGLQFLIQYYNGEERAKGNILERFSAQQFPDLHSELNLSSLELGDSALYFCASSAVGGTDTQYFGPGTRLTVL.

The rearrangement links TRBV9 to TRBJ2-3, with D possibly TRBD2 on 5 matching bases. Germline lookup yields CDR1 SGDLS and CDR2 YYNGEE. Trimming cost V 0 bases and J 2 bases, with 10 bases left between them. The CDR3 has 15 amino acids. CDR3 residues: CASSVEADLTDTQYF. For the CDR3, the DNA is TGTGCCAGCAGCGTAGAAGCGGATCTCACAGATACGCAGTATTTT.

The rearrangement joins TRBV6-5 to TRBJ1-5; a weak D match, TRBD1 (6 bases). The CDR3 spans 13 residues. V lost 6 bases to trimming and J lost 4 bases, with 10 bases between them. CDR1 MNHEY and CDR2 SVGAGI come from the germline V gene. CDR3 coding DNA: TGTGCCAGCAGGGGGGCAGCGAATCAGCCCCAGCATTTT. Translated: CASRGAANQPQHF.

This chain connects TRBV10-3 to TRBJ1-1, with 7 nucleotides matching TRBD1. From germline, CDR1 is ENHRY and CDR2 SYGVKD. The V and J ends lost 10 bases and 1 base, in that order; junction bases with no gene match: 6. This CDR3 region has 13 residues. CDR3 sequence reads: CATGTETNTEAFF. CDR3 coding DNA: TGTGCCACAGGGACAGAAACGAACACTGAAGCTTTCTTT.

V and J are TRBV2 and TRBJ1-1; no firm D call. Germline CDR1 reads SNHLY; CDR2 reads FYNNEI. Trimming took 6 bases from V and 6 from J, leaving 20 bases between them. The CDR3 runs 15 residues. CDR3 coding DNA: TGTGCCAGCAGCGGACTCTATCCGAAGCACGCTGAAGCTTTCTTT. Protein product: CASSGLYPKHAEAFF.

This chain connects TRBV5-1 to TRBJ2-5, with 8 bases identical to TRBD1. Germline trimming cut 4 bases from V and 1 base from J; bases unmatched to any gene: 6. Looked up from germline, CDR1 is SGHRS and CDR2 is YFSETQ. This CDR3 is 15 amino acids long. The CDR3 DNA reads as TGCGCCAGCAGCCACGGGACAGGTCCCCAAGAGACCCAGTACTTC. It translates to CASSHGTGPQETQYF.